This TCR beta chain was sequenced in a study of CXCR3-negative and CXCR3-positive naive CD8 T cells (dated by TCRdb to between 2019 and 2020). Study-level background: In total, about 150 million TRB reads were obtained, corresponding to roughly 1.5 +/- 0.3 million reads per library. Diversity and physicochemical repertoire analyses covered over 10 donors pooled from two independent experiments. The TRBV-TRBJ cluster analysis covered naive subsets from about 5 donors and memory cells from 3 donors.

Reading from cysteine to phenylalanine, the CDR3 counts 16 amino acids. The record lacks a DNA sequence. The germline V gene gives CDR1 as SGHVS and CDR2 as FQNEAQ. A word on this clonotype: The specificity of this receptor is unknown.

For each CD8+ T cell subset, flow sorting was done in triplicate, and around 300,000 cells per subset went directly into RLT lysis buffer. To keep memory contaminants out, a stringent definition of naive CD8+ T cells was applied: CD45RO-CCR7+CD27+CD95-. Peripheral blood mononuclear cells were isolated from buffy coats using standard density gradient centrifugation. Naive CXCR3-negative and CXCR3-positive CD8+ T cells were flow-sorted using a FACSAria III. An RNeasy Mini Kit was used to extract total RNA from the sorted cells. Beyond this particular receptor, the publication reports: Compared with CXCR3-negative naive cells, CXCR3-positive naive cells had TRB CDR3s with higher hydrophobicity (lower Kidera factor 4), lower energy, and higher strength and volume indices. Similar TRBV-TRBJ usage was shown by naive CXCR3-negative and CXCR3-positive cells from the same donor, whereas distinct patterns were shown by memory cells. Because CXCR3 expression was partially decreased after cryopreservation, freshly isolated PBMCs were used for most assays. Because surface CD5, which is linked to self-reactivity in mice, was comparable between the naive subsets, TCR interaction strength was also inferred from the physicochemical properties of TRB CDR3s. Comparably high repertoire diversity was found in both naive subsets, whereas much lower repertoire diversity was found in memory CD8+ T cells.

Sequencing was carried out with a NextSeq 550. The Human TCR Profiling Kit (MiLaboratory) was used to prepare UMI-labeled 5' RACE TRB cDNA libraries. The full amount of extracted RNA was used for cDNA synthesis, and the full amount of resulting cDNA was used for PCR amplification. Libraries were prepared in parallel with an identical number of PCR cycles. Per the original workflow: With a requirement of at least two reads per UMI, MIGEC and MiXCR extracted about 50,000 +/- 10,000 unique UMI-labeled TRB cDNA molecules per library. On average, each library contained 40,000 +/- 10,000 functional in-frame TRB CDR3 nucleotide clonotypes without stop codons. After each sample was downsampled to 5000 UMI-labeled TRB molecules, VDJtools was used to calculate diversity metrics such as normalized Shannon-Wiener and Chao1. VDJtools was used to calculate clonotype-size-weighted physicochemical properties of the central five CDR3 residues, namely interaction energy, strength, volume and Kidera factor 4. Through TCRdb reprocessing, the reads give one entry per CDR3 protein sequence; DNA is omitted. TCRdb, not the authors, supplied the V and J calls. This sample's table carries about 90,000 distinct CDR3 sequences. 1.1% of the sample rests with the top ten.

The chain employs TRBV7-8 and TRBJ2-5; TCRdb indicates TRBD2, and absent DNA this call remains unverified. The clonotype was recovered from a human donor in good health. Some clones in this sample may be carry-over from other donors' samples. Sequenced material: naive CXCR3- CD8+ T cells from blood. This sample's cell subset or site label indicates: CD45RO-CCR7+CD27+CD95- naive CD8+ T cells lacking CXCR3 (TNR3-). The CDR3 loop reads CASSREVNLYQETQYF.